These 30 T cell receptor beta chains were sequenced from one sample in a study of blood T cell repertoires in COVID-19. Sequenced by immunoSEQ multiplex PCR; TCRdb stores in-frame clones only, minus some. The repertoire holds fewer than 450,000 clones, with approximately 88% as singletons. The source material was PBMCs or T cells enriched from blood (not recorded which). These receptors were collected from a woman aged 40 to 50 with acute COVID-19.

The chain recombines TRBV27 with TRBJ2-7; TRBD1 matches at 9 bases. The CDR3 runs to 13 residues. Germline V gene data show CDR1 as MNHEY and CDR2 as SMNVEV (reference sequence). The junction had 2 bases not matched to a gene; V was cut back by 3 bases and J by 5 bases. The CDR3: CASSFNRGHEQYF. For the CDR3, the DNA is TGTGCCAGCAGTTTTAACAGGGGGCACGAGCAGTACTTC.

The CDR3: CASRGTSGGRNEQFF. The CDR3 DNA sequence: TGTGCCAGCAGGGGGACTAGCGGGGGTCGCAATGAGCAGTTCTTC. This chain connects TRBV2 to TRBJ2-1; 14 nucleotides line up with TRBD2. CDR1 is SNHLY and CDR2 is FYNNEI in the germline V gene. The CDR3 covers 15 residues. Trimming took 6 bases from V and 6 from J; bases not matched to a gene: 4. Variable domain in full (rest from reference TRBV2 and TRBJ2-1): EPEVTQTPSHQVTQMGQEVILRCVPISNHLYFYWYRQILGQKVEFLVSFYNNEISEKSEIFDDQFSVERPDGSNFTLKIRSTKLEDSAMYFCASRGTSGGRNEQFFGPGTRLTVL.

This clone has a single count. The CDR3 spells CASTGQGDVEAFF. The CDR3 DNA follows: TGTGCCAGTACCGGACAGGGGGATGTTGAAGCTTTCTTT. This chain connects TRBV19 to TRBJ1-1; 10 bases align to TRBD1. V shed 7 bases and J 7 bases; nucleotides not matched to a gene: 6. The CDR3 contains 13 residues. Germline V gene lookup returns CDR1 LNHDA and CDR2 SQIVND (reference sequence).

The chain is built from TRBV3-1 (or the pseudogene TRBV3-2) and TRBJ1-2; D is unclear. The V end lost 4 bases, the J end lost 5 bases, and 8 bases lay between the germline ends. CDR3 length: 12 amino acids. Germline CDR1 reads LGHDT; CDR2 reads YNNKEL (reference sequence). This chain's CDR3 is CASSRDGYGYTF. DNA for the CDR3: TGTGCCAGCAGCCGAGACGGTTATGGCTACACCTTC.

V gene TRBV6-5 combines with J gene TRBJ1-4; D might be TRBD1 (6 bases). The CDR3 is 15 residues long. V was clipped by 6 bases and J by 8 bases, with 19 bases between them. Per the germline V gene, CDR1 is MNHEY and CDR2 is SVGAGI. CDR3 in DNA: TGTGCCAGCAGGCCGAACAGGGCTCGGGTCGAAAAACTGTTTTTT. Translating gives CASRPNRARVEKLFF.

This clone was seen more than once but under ten times. The chain has TRBV5-1 and TRBJ2-5; possibly TRBD2 for D (7 bases). The CDR3 is 15 residues long. Germline CDR1 SGHRS, CDR2 YFSETQ. Trimming took 4 bases from V and 2 from J, leaving 15 bases between them. CDR3 sequence: CASSTGAGEQETQYF. The DNA for the CDR3 is TGCGCCAGCAGCACGGGGGCGGGGGAGCAAGAGACCCAGTACTTC.

The CDR3 bases are TGTGCCAGTAGTAGCCGGGACAGGGCCCACACTGAAGCTTTCTTT. This encodes CASSSRDRAHTEAFF. This rearrangement joins TRBV19 to TRBJ1-1; TRBD1 aligns across 9 bases. This CDR3 spans 15 amino acids. Germline V gene lookup returns CDR1 LNHDA and CDR2 SQIVND (reference sequence). V shed 4 bases, J shed 3 bases, and the junction held 6 bases outside the gene matches.

This clone was recorded a few times. The chain links TRBV7-9 to TRBJ1-1, with D possibly matching TRBD1 (6 bases). Germline CDR1 is SEHNR and CDR2 is FQNEAQ (reference sequence). The CDR3 totals 14 residues. Deletions cut 4 bases from V and 8 bases from J, with 17 bases between. The CDR3 DNA sequence: TGTGCCAGCAGCTCCCCTGGGACAACGAAGGAAGCTTTCTTT. Its translation is CASSSPGTTKEAFF. Looking up the rest from reference TRBV7-9 and TRBJ1-1 gives the full variable domain: DTGVSQNPRHKITKRGQNVTFRCDPISEHNRLYWYRQTLGQGPEFLTYFQNEAQLEKSRLLSDRFSAERPKGSFSTLEIQRTEQGDSAMYLCASSSPGTTKEAFFGQGTRLTVV.

The gene calls are TRBV28 and TRBJ1-1; D unresolved. This CDR3 spans 13 amino acids. Germline V gene sequence: CDR1 MDHEN, CDR2 SYDVKM. With 1 base removed from V and 4 bases from J, the gap between germline ends came to 7 bases. CDR3 protein: CASSLFEGTEAFF. The CDR3 nucleotides read TGTGCCAGCAGTTTATTTGAGGGCACTGAAGCTTTCTTT.

This clone was counted a few times. The chain joins TRBV5-1 to TRBJ1-1; D call uncertain. In germline, CDR1 is SGHRS, CDR2 YFSETQ. The CDR3 totals 14 residues. Trimming shortened V by 7 bases and J by 1 base, and 14 bases separated the two germline ends. The DNA for the CDR3 is TGCGCCAGCCACCCTGGGTCAGGGAACACTGAAGCTTTCTTT. Translation: CASHPGSGNTEAFF.

The V call is TRBV9, the J call TRBJ1-4; 7 positions match TRBD1. Germline-derived CDR1 and CDR2 are SGDLS and YYNGEE. This CDR3 is 15 amino acids long. Trimming at V came to 0 bases and at J to 6 bases, leaving 5 bases not matched to a gene. The CDR3 DNA is TGTGCCAGCAGCGTAGGAATAGGGGGCGATGAAAAACTGTTTTTT. It specifies CASSVGIGGDEKLFF. Full variable domain (outside the CDR3, taken from reference TRBV9 and TRBJ1-4): DSGVTQTPKHLITATGQRVTLRCSPRSGDLSVYWYQQSLDQGLQFLIQYYNGEERAKGNILERFSAQQFPDLHSELNLSSLELGDSALYFCASSVGIGGDEKLFFGSGTQLSVL.

This sequence joins TRBV9 and TRBJ2-7; D uncertain. The CDR3 is made up of 13 amino acids. V was shortened by 0 bases and J by 3 bases, with 7 bases between the two germline ends. CDR1 and CDR2 (germline): SGDLS, YYNGEE. CDR3 protein: CASSVGVFYEQYF. As DNA, the CDR3 is TGTGCCAGCAGCGTAGGTGTATTCTACGAGCAGTACTTC.

V and J are TRBV9 and TRBJ2-3; no clear D gene. This CDR3 region has 14 residues. The V and J ends lost 0 bases and 0 bases respectively, with 5 bases between them. Germline V CDR1 and CDR2: SGDLS, YYNGEE. In DNA form, the CDR3 reads TGTGCCAGCAGCGTAGATCAGAGCACAGATACGCAGTATTTT. Protein sequence: CASSVDQSTDTQYF. Variable domain in full (rest from reference TRBV9 and TRBJ2-3): DSGVTQTPKHLITATGQRVTLRCSPRSGDLSVYWYQQSLDQGLQFLIQYYNGEERAKGNILERFSAQQFPDLHSELNLSSLELGDSALYFCASSVDQSTDTQYFGPGTRLTVL.

The chain couples TRBV5-4 to TRBJ2-7, with 11 bases aligning to TRBD2. V dropped 4 bases and J dropped 3; count of bases not matched to a gene: 15. Germline assignment: CDR1 SGHNT and CDR2 YYREEE (reference sequence). The CDR3 runs 18 residues. The CDR3 loop is CASSQRLAGLFLHYEQYF. In DNA form, the CDR3 reads TGTGCCAGCAGCCAAAGACTAGCGGGGCTCTTCCTCCACTACGAGCAGTACTTC.

The V gene is TRBV19, the J gene TRBJ1-5; 9 nucleotides line up with TRBD1. CDR1 is LNHDA, CDR2 SQIVND, per germline (reference sequence). J was trimmed by 9 bases and V by 5 bases; bases with no gene match: 14. This CDR3 is 16 amino acids long. The CDR3 nucleotides are TGTGCCAGTAGTCCTACCCCCGGGACAGGGCTCGGGCCCCAGCATTTT. Translation: CASSPTPGTGLGPQHF.

This clone has just a few counts. This sequence joins TRBV7-6 and TRBJ2-7; D possibly corresponds to TRBD1 (5 bases). In germline, CDR1 is SGHVS, CDR2 FNYEAQ. This CDR3 contains 15 residues. V shed 1 base and J shed 3 bases, with 13 bases lying between them. DNA of the CDR3: TGTGCCAGCAGCTTAGGTAGGGGCGACCACTACGAGCAGTACTTC. This translates into CASSLGRGDHYEQYF.

CDR3 loop: CASSIGLVRGSPLHF. The CDR3 region has the DNA TGTGCCAGTAGTATCGGTCTAGTCAGGGGTTCACCCCTCCACTTT. The chain has TRBV19 and TRBJ1-6; tentative D call: TRBD1 (6 bases). V lost 3 bases and J lost 9, with 15 bases in between. In germline, CDR1 is LNHDA, CDR2 SQIVND (reference sequence). CDR3 length equals 15 residues.

The chain carries TRBV6-1 and TRBJ2-3; TRBD2 matches at 11 bases. From germline, CDR1 is MNHNS and CDR2 SASEGT. The CDR3 loop spans 16 amino acids. V shed 0 bases, J shed 5 bases, and the junction held 4 bases outside the gene matches. This CDR3 reads CASSEAVLAGGDTQYF. As DNA, the CDR3 is TGTGCCAGCAGTGAAGCGGTCCTAGCGGGGGGAGATACGCAGTATTTT.

The rearrangement joins TRBV12-5 to TRBJ1-2, with a possible D match to TRBD1 (6 bases). This CDR3 is 12 amino acids long. Germline V gives CDR1 LGHNT, CDR2 FRNRAP. V gave up 1 base and J gave up 7 bases, with 7 bases separating them. The CDR3 nucleotides are TGTGCTAGTGGTTTGGAAGGGGGTGGCTACACCTTC. It translates to CASGLEGGGYTF.

This clone has just a few counts. The chain is built from TRBV11-2 and TRBJ2-2; D not certain. V dropped 0 bases and J dropped 6 bases, with 5 bases sitting between them. The germline V gene has CDR1 SGHAT and CDR2 FQNNGV. This CDR3 has 13 amino acids. CDR3 residues: CASSLDRAGELFF. DNA of the CDR3: TGTGCCAGCAGCTTAGATCGGGCCGGGGAGCTGTTTTTT. The full variable domain, completed using reference TRBV11-2 and TRBJ2-2, is EAGVAQSPRYKIIEKRQSVAFWCNPISGHATLYWYQQILGQGPKLLIQFQNNGVVDDSQLPKDRFSAERLKGVDSTLKIQPAKLEDSAVYLCASSLDRAGELFFGEGSRLTVL.

The chain joins TRBV21-1 to TRBJ2-7; the tabulated D call, TRBD1, remains unverified against the DNA. TRBV21-1 is deemed a pseudogene. The CDR3 extends over 15 amino acids. The CDR3 sequence: CASRPPWGRSYEQYF. The CDR3 coding sequence is TGTGCCAGCAGGCCCCCCTGGGGCCGCTCCTACGAGCAGTACTTC.

This sequence joins TRBV5-5 and TRBJ2-7; D may be TRBD2 (7 bases). The CDR3 runs 14 residues. V was pared by 0 bases and J by 6 bases, with 13 bases between. The germline V gene encodes CDR1 SGHKS and CDR2 YYEKEE (reference sequence). The CDR3 coding sequence is TGTGCCAGCAGCTTGGGGGGGGGCGGGTTCGAGCAGTACTTC. Protein: CASSLGGGGFEQYF.

This clone was observed once. This chain connects TRBV25-1 to TRBJ2-5, with a tentative D call TRBD1 (5 bases). There are 16 residues in the CDR3. Germline lookup yields CDR1 MGHDK and CDR2 SYGVNS. V lost 6 bases to trimming and J lost 4 bases, with 21 bases between them. The CDR3 nucleotides are TGTGCCAGCAGCCACTCAACAGCAGGGCCTGGAGAGACCCAGTACTTC. This gives the protein CASSHSTAGPGETQYF. Supplemented by reference TRBV25-1 and TRBJ2-5, the full variable domain reads EADIYQTPRYLVIGTGKKITLECSQTMGHDKMYWYQQDPGMELHLIHYSYGVNSTEKGDLSSESTVSRIRTEHFPLTLESARPSHTSQYLCASSHSTAGPGETQYFGPGTRLLVL.

The rearrangement links TRBV3-1 (or the pseudogene TRBV3-2) to TRBJ1-1; 7 positions match TRBD1. In germline, CDR1 is LGHDT, CDR2 YNNKEL (reference sequence). The CDR3 sequence is 15 residues long. The V and J ends lost 1 base and 2 bases, in that order; junction bases with no gene match: 4. As DNA, the CDR3 is TGTGCCAGCAGCCAAGCCGGGACAGAAAACACTGAAGCTTTCTTT. This gives the protein CASSQAGTENTEAFF.

This chain links TRBV5-6 with TRBJ2-1, with TRBD1 identical over 9 bases. The length of the CDR3 is 15 residues. Per the germline V gene, CDR1 is SGHDT and CDR2 is YYEEEE. Losses at the gene ends were 3 bases for V and 9 bases for J; bases not matched to a gene: 10. Here the CDR3 reads CASSSGQGSIVEQFF. The CDR3 nucleotides are TGTGCCAGCAGCTCGGGACAGGGTAGTATCGTTGAGCAGTTCTTC.

This chain connects TRBV11-2 to TRBJ1-1; a possible D gene is TRBD1 (6 bases). Germline CDR1 reads SGHAT; CDR2 reads FQNNGV. Trimming stripped 5 bases from V and 4 bases from J, with 14 bases between. The CDR3 has 14 residues. CDR3 region: CASSQGQLITEAFF. In DNA form, the CDR3 reads TGTGCCAGCAGCCAAGGACAGTTGATCACTGAAGCTTTCTTT.

The V and J genes are TRBV7-9 and TRBJ1-2; a possible D gene is TRBD1 (5 bases). Germline V gives CDR1 SEHNR, CDR2 FQNEAQ (reference sequence). V lost 0 bases to trimming and J lost 4 bases, with 12 bases between them. CDR3 length equals 15 residues. Written as DNA, the CDR3 is TGTGCCAGCAGCTTAGCGCCAGGGCCCATCTATGGCTACACCTTC. The encoded protein is CASSLAPGPIYGYTF.

This clone was observed a handful of times. The chain is built from TRBV2 and TRBJ2-1; TRBD2 aligns across 14 bases. With 6 bases clipped from V and 12 bases from J, the junction kept 7 bases outside the gene matches. In germline, CDR1 is SNHLY, CDR2 FYNNEI. The CDR3 extends over 14 amino acids. The CDR3 loop is CASRDRTSGGLQFF. CDR3 coding DNA: TGTGCCAGCAGGGATCGGACTAGCGGGGGGCTGCAGTTCTTC. The whole variable domain, remainder taken from reference TRBV2 and TRBJ2-1, is EPEVTQTPSHQVTQMGQEVILRCVPISNHLYFYWYRQILGQKVEFLVSFYNNEISEKSEIFDDQFSVERPDGSNFTLKIRSTKLEDSAMYFCASRDRTSGGLQFFGPGTRLTVL.

This chain joins TRBV5-1 and TRBJ1-2, with D maybe TRBD1 (5 bases). The CDR3 runs 15 residues. Deletions cut 4 bases from V and 6 bases from J, with 19 bases between. The V gene's germline CDR1 is SGHRS and CDR2 YFSETQ. The CDR3 nucleotides are TGCGCCAGCAGCCCAGTGGGGCCCTTCGGCGATGGCTACACCTTC. Protein product: CASSPVGPFGDGYTF.

V is TRBV7-9 and J is TRBJ1-1; unclear D gene. V was shortened by 2 bases and J by 0 bases, with 10 bases between the two germline ends. The CDR3 spans 15 residues. From germline, CDR1 is SEHNR and CDR2 FQNEAQ (reference sequence). CDR3: CASSLTGSMNTEAFF. The DNA of the CDR3 is TGTGCCAGCAGCTTAACGGGAAGCATGAACACTGAAGCTTTCTTT. Using reference TRBV7-9 and TRBJ1-1 for the parts outside the CDR3, the full variable domain is DTGVSQNPRHKITKRGQNVTFRCDPISEHNRLYWYRQTLGQGPEFLTYFQNEAQLEKSRLLSDRFSAERPKGSFSTLEIQRTEQGDSAMYLCASSLTGSMNTEAFFGQGTRLTVV.